This T cell receptor beta chain came from a study of T cell repertoires in cytomegalovirus infection. Findings and caveats of the study: The response measured ex vivo was dominated by TCR beta clonotypes (HLA-C-restricted and CMV-specific).

Germline V gene sequence: CDR1 SGHVS, CDR2 FNYEAQ. The CDR3 is made up of 15 amino acids. Trimming removed 2 bases at V and 0 bases at J, with 11 bases between. One entry per CDR3 protein results from TCRdb running MiXCR on the reads. Of around 900,000 distinct CDR3 sequences in the sample, approximately 31% were seen once. This clonotype was observed many times. Its antigen is not known. The chain employs TRBV7-6 and TRBJ2-7; D gene unclear. This TCR was sampled from a human donor in good health (CMV status not recorded). Some clones in this sample may be carry-over from other donors' samples. Material: cultured CD8+ T cells from PBMCs, obtained from culture after CMV antigen stimulation. The CDR3 here is CASSLSAGPSYEQYF. As DNA, the CDR3 is TGTGCCAGCAGCTTATCTGCTGGACCCTCCTACGAGCAGTACTTC.